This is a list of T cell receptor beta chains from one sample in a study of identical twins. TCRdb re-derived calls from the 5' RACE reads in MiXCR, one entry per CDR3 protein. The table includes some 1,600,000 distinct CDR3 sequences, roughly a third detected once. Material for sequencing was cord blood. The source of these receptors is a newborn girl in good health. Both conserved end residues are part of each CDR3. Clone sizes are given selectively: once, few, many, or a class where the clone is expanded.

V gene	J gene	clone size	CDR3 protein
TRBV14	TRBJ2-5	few	CASSHLPGGSQETQYF
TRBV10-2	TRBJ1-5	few	CASRPGQGLGQPQHF
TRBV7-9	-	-	CASSRQVLQETQFF
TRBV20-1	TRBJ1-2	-	CSANLQADYGYTF
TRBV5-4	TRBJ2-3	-	CASSPGEVSTDTQYF
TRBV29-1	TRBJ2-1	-	CSVMGTIGEGGVYNEQFF
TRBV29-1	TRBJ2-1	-	CSAESRGEQFF
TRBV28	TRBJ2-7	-	CASRRQEGHYEQYF
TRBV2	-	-	CASSALAMSSYNEQYF
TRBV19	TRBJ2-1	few	CAGPPNEQFF
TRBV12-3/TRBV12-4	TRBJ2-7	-	CASGTRAPYEQYF
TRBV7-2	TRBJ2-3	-	CASSLGLAGVFTDTQYF
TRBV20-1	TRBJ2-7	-	CSASVTAPSYEQYF
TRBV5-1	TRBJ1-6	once	CASSFTGGGINSPLHF
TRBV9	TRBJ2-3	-	CASSVRGRADTQYF
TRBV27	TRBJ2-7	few	CASSFGQGLTYEQYF
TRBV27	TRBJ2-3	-	CASSFKRRGGRDTDTQYF
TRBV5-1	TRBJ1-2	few	CASSTTPGTGDYGYTF
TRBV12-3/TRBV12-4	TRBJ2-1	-	CASSPMRPGGYNEQFF
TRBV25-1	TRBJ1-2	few	CASSGQGQGARGYTF
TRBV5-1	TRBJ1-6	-	CASSGKGQGNSPLHF
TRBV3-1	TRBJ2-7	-	CASSHTGTVLPYEQYF
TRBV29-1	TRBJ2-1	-	CSVEWGGPPAEQFF
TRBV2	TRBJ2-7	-	CASSPGRMLKYEQYF
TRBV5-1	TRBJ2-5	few	CASSLEREGQETQYF
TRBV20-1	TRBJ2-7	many	CSETYEQYF
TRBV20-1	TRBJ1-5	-	CSARDRQGPINQPQHF
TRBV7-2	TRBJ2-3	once	CASRPSGQGTDTQYF
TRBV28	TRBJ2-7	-	CASRTPGTGLYEQYF
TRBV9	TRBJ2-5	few	CASSVGGLAQETQYF
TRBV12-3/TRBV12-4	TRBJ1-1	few	CASSLGGRGRTNTEAFF
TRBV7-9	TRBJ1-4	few	CASSLSWTSTNEKLFF
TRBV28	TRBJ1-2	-	CASSSPRGVNYGYTF
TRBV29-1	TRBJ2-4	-	CSVVSGGGMENIQYF
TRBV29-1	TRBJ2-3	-	CSVEWAGGTDTRYF
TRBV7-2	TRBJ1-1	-	CASSLRRQGITEAFF
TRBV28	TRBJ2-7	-	CASSFLHRGWYEQYF
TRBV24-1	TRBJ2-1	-	CATSGLKPGTSGYNEQFF
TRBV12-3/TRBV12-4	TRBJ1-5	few	CASSLAAGARANQPQHF
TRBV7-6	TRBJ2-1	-	CASSFFGRGGNEQFF
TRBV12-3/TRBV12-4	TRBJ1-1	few	CASMGGNPEAFF
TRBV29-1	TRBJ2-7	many	CSVGLINYEQYF